The rows below give T cell receptor beta chains drawn from one sample of a study of CD8+CD57+ T cells in acquired aplastic anemia. TCRdb re-derived calls from the reads in MiXCR, one entry per CDR3 protein. The sample lists about 210,000 distinct CDR3 sequences, approximately 57% occurring once. Specimen: sorted CD4+, CD8+, or CD8+CD57+ T cells (not recorded which) from PBMCs. The source of these receptors is a human donor in good health. The CDR3 runs from the conserved cysteine through the conserved F or W. The order of the fields is CDR3 protein, CDR3 DNA, V gene, D gene, clone size, J gene. The D gene is left open where the match is weak. Expanded clones are given a class, and other clones once, few, many or no size at all.

cdr3_aa: CASSLDRAAEAFF
cdr3_nt: TGCGCCAGCAGCTTGGACAGGGCTGCTGAAGCTTTCTTT
v_call: TRBV5-1
d_call: .
clone_size: few
j_call: TRBJ1-1

cdr3_aa: CASSLGGAQETQYF
cdr3_nt: TGTGCCAGCAGCTTAGGGGGGGCTCAAGAGACCCAGTACTTC
v_call: TRBV7-6
d_call: .
clone_size: .
j_call: TRBJ2-5

cdr3_aa: CASTRGDYNSPLHF
cdr3_nt: TGTGCCAGCACGCGGGGGGACTATAATTCACCCCTCCACTTT
v_call: TRBV19
d_call: .
clone_size: .
j_call: TRBJ1-6

cdr3_aa: CATSDYGGQGATGELSF
cdr3_nt: TGTGCCACCAGTGACTACGGGGGGCAAGGCGCTACCGGGGAGCTGTCTTTT
v_call: TRBV24-1
d_call: .
clone_size: .
j_call: TRBJ2-2

cdr3_aa: CASSFSLGQNNEQFF
cdr3_nt: TGTGCCAGCAGTTTCTCGCTGGGACAAAACAATGAGCAGTTCTTC
v_call: TRBV27
d_call: .
clone_size: .
j_call: TRBJ2-1

cdr3_aa: CAGQGLTTGELFF
cdr3_nt: TGTGCCGGCCAAGGGTTGACCACCGGGGAGCTGTTTTTT
v_call: TRBV6-6
d_call: .
clone_size: many
j_call: TRBJ2-2

cdr3_aa: CASSIGLADGNEQFF
cdr3_nt: TGTGCCAGTAGTATCGGTCTGGCAGATGGGAATGAGCAGTTCTTC
v_call: TRBV19
d_call: .
clone_size: .
j_call: TRBJ2-1

cdr3_aa: CASSRAGLAGPGSNEQFF
cdr3_nt: TGTGCCAGCAGCCGAGCGGGACTAGCGGGGCCGGGCAGCAATGAGCAGTTCTTC
v_call: TRBV7-6
d_call: TRBD2
clone_size: .
j_call: TRBJ2-1

cdr3_aa: CARITALSAGELFF
cdr3_nt: TGCGCCAGAATAACGGCCCTAAGCGCCGGGGAGCTGTTTTTT
v_call: TRBV10-1
d_call: .
clone_size: .
j_call: TRBJ2-2

cdr3_aa: CASSGSRGSGANVLTF
cdr3_nt: TGTGCCAGCAGCGGCTCCAGGGGGTCTGGGGCCAACGTCCTGACTTTC
v_call: TRBV7-2
d_call: TRBD1
clone_size: once
j_call: TRBJ2-6

cdr3_aa: CASSYTLTGTEAFF
cdr3_nt: TGTGCCAGCAGTTACACCCTGACGGGAACTGAAGCTTTCTTT
v_call: TRBV6-2/TRBV6-3
d_call: .
clone_size: .
j_call: TRBJ1-1

cdr3_aa: CASSLALDRHEQYF
cdr3_nt: TGTGCCAGCAGCTTAGCGCTGGATAGACACGAGCAGTACTTC
v_call: TRBV7-9
d_call: .
clone_size: .
j_call: TRBJ2-7

cdr3_aa: CASSLGQTYGYTF
cdr3_nt: TGTGCCAGCAGCTTAGGACAAACCTATGGCTACACCTTC
v_call: TRBV4-2
d_call: .
clone_size: .
j_call: TRBJ1-2

cdr3_aa: CASSEPGQERYGYTF
cdr3_nt: TGTGCCAGCAGTGAACCCGGACAGGAGAGGTATGGCTACACCTTC
v_call: TRBV25-1
d_call: TRBD1
clone_size: .
j_call: TRBJ1-2

cdr3_aa: CASSVSGKSSYNEQFF
cdr3_nt: TGTGCCAGCAGCGTAAGCGGGAAGAGCTCCTACAATGAGCAGTTCTTC
v_call: TRBV9
d_call: TRBD2
clone_size: many
j_call: TRBJ2-1

cdr3_aa: CSARDRAKGYGYTF
cdr3_nt: TGCAGTGCTAGAGACAGGGCAAAGGGCTATGGCTACACCTTC
v_call: TRBV20-1
d_call: .
clone_size: .
j_call: TRBJ1-2

cdr3_aa: CSAPREGYGYTF
cdr3_nt: TGCAGTGCTCCGAGGGAAGGCTATGGCTACACCTTC
v_call: TRBV20-1
d_call: .
clone_size: .
j_call: TRBJ1-2

cdr3_aa: CAPERDSSGNTIYF
cdr3_nt: TGTGCCCCGGAGCGGGACAGCTCTGGAAACACCATATATTTT
v_call: TRBV10-3
d_call: TRBD1
clone_size: .
j_call: TRBJ1-3

cdr3_aa: CASSFGQDRDSPLHF
cdr3_nt: TGTGCCAGCAGCTTCGGACAGGACCGCGATTCACCCCTCCACTTT
v_call: TRBV7-3
d_call: TRBD1
clone_size: .
j_call: TRBJ1-6

cdr3_aa: CASSPTGGLIDEQYF
cdr3_nt: TGTGCCAGCAGCCCAACAGGGGGTCTGATAGACGAGCAGTACTTC
v_call: TRBV7-9
d_call: TRBD1
clone_size: .
j_call: TRBJ2-7

cdr3_aa: CASSVVGIQGGGYTF
cdr3_nt: TGTGCCAGCAGCGTAGTTGGGATACAGGGCGGCGGCTACACCTTC
v_call: TRBV9
d_call: .
clone_size: many
j_call: TRBJ1-2

cdr3_aa: CASSDQMNTEAFF
cdr3_nt: TGTGCCAGCAGTGACCAGATGAACACTGAAGCTTTCTTT
v_call: TRBV2
d_call: .
clone_size: .
j_call: TRBJ1-1

cdr3_aa: CASSLRGGVIETQYF
cdr3_nt: TGTGCCAGCAGCTTACGGGGGGGCGTGATAGAGACCCAGTACTTC
v_call: TRBV7-9
d_call: TRBD2
clone_size: .
j_call: TRBJ2-5

cdr3_aa: CASSLWPEAFF
cdr3_nt: TGTGCCAGCAGCCTTTGGCCTGAAGCTTTCTTT
v_call: TRBV12-3/TRBV12-4
d_call: .
clone_size: .
j_call: TRBJ1-1

cdr3_aa: CASSLRGDNSPLHF
cdr3_nt: TGTGCCAGCAGCTTAAGAGGGGATAATTCACCCCTCCACTTT
v_call: TRBV6-2/TRBV6-3
d_call: .
clone_size: few
j_call: TRBJ1-6

cdr3_aa: CASRGQDQETQYF
cdr3_nt: TGTGCCAGCCGGGGACAGGACCAAGAGACCCAGTACTTC
v_call: TRBV2
d_call: TRBD1
clone_size: .
j_call: TRBJ2-5

cdr3_aa: CDSSLVQAEAFF
cdr3_nt: TGTGACAGCAGCTTAGTACAGGCTGAAGCTTTCTTT
v_call: TRBV7-9
d_call: .
clone_size: .
j_call: TRBJ1-1

cdr3_aa: CASSQGGYNEQFF
cdr3_nt: TGTGCCAGCAGCCAGGGGGGCTACAATGAGCAGTTCTTC
v_call: TRBV14
d_call: .
clone_size: .
j_call: TRBJ2-1

cdr3_aa: CASALAAAQETQYF
cdr3_nt: TGTGCCAGCGCGCTAGCGGCCGCCCAAGAGACCCAGTACTTC
v_call: TRBV9
d_call: TRBD2
clone_size: .
j_call: TRBJ2-5

cdr3_aa: CASSLGTSNYGYTF
cdr3_nt: TGTGCCAGCAGTTTAGGGACATCCAACTATGGCTACACCTTC
v_call: TRBV12-3/TRBV12-4
d_call: .
clone_size: few
j_call: TRBJ1-2

cdr3_aa: CASRADGPDTQYF
cdr3_nt: TGTGCCAGCAGAGCGGACGGACCAGATACGCAGTATTTT
v_call: TRBV2
d_call: .
clone_size: few
j_call: TRBJ2-3

cdr3_aa: CSVENTGGSSYEQYF
cdr3_nt: TGCAGCGTTGAAAATACTGGCGGGAGCTCCTACGAGCAGTACTTC
v_call: TRBV29-1
d_call: TRBD2
clone_size: .
j_call: TRBJ2-7

cdr3_aa: CASTLGTSSWETQYF
cdr3_nt: TGTGCCAGCACCCTTGGGACATCGTCATGGGAGACCCAGTACTTC
v_call: TRBV9
d_call: .
clone_size: .
j_call: TRBJ2-5

cdr3_aa: CASSSGRATEAFF
cdr3_nt: TGTGCCAGCAGCTCTGGACGCGCGACTGAAGCTTTCTTT
v_call: TRBV7-2
d_call: .
clone_size: .
j_call: TRBJ1-1

cdr3_aa: CASSTHDDTDTQYF
cdr3_nt: TGTGCCAGCAGCACCCACGATGACACAGATACGCAGTATTTT
v_call: TRBV9
d_call: .
clone_size: .
j_call: TRBJ2-3

cdr3_aa: CASSLAGPNNEQLF
cdr3_nt: TGTGCCAGCAGCTTAGCGGGGCCGAACAATGAGCAGCTCTTC
v_call: TRBV7-9
d_call: .
clone_size: .
j_call: TRBJ2-1

cdr3_aa: CASRDGYEQYF
cdr3_nt: TGTGCCAGCCGGGACGGCTACGAGCAGTACTTC
v_call: TRBV7-9
d_call: .
clone_size: .
j_call: TRBJ2-7

cdr3_aa: CASSQDRQSTDTQYF
cdr3_nt: TGTGCCAGCAGCCAAGATCGACAGAGCACAGATACGCAGTATTTT
v_call: TRBV2
d_call: .
clone_size: once
j_call: TRBJ2-3

cdr3_aa: CASSLSSGGARELFF
cdr3_nt: TGTGCCAGCAGCTTAAGTAGCGGGGGGGCCCGGGAGCTGTTTTTT
v_call: TRBV7-9
d_call: TRBD2
clone_size: .
j_call: TRBJ2-2

cdr3_aa: CSAHDGAEAFF
cdr3_nt: TGCAGTGCCCACGACGGGGCTGAAGCTTTCTTT
v_call: TRBV20-1
d_call: .
clone_size: .
j_call: TRBJ1-1

cdr3_aa: CATSDRISTYEQYF
cdr3_nt: TGTGCCACCAGTGACCGGATTAGCACCTACGAGCAGTACTTC
v_call: TRBV24-1
d_call: .
clone_size: .
j_call: TRBJ2-7

cdr3_aa: CASNRGRGTDTQYF
cdr3_nt: TGCGCCAGCAACCGGGGGAGGGGCACAGATACGCAGTATTTT
v_call: TRBV5-1
d_call: TRBD2
clone_size: .
j_call: TRBJ2-3

cdr3_aa: CASQGDIAEAFF
cdr3_nt: TGTGCCAGCCAGGGGGACATTGCTGAAGCTTTCTTT
v_call: TRBV2
d_call: TRBD1
clone_size: many
j_call: TRBJ1-1

cdr3_aa: CSARDVRAGVLYEQYF
cdr3_nt: TGCAGTGCTAGAGATGTTAGAGCGGGAGTGCTCTACGAGCAGTACTTC
v_call: TRBV20-1
d_call: TRBD2
clone_size: many
j_call: TRBJ2-7

cdr3_aa: CSARTSGSITYEQYF
cdr3_nt: TGCAGTGCTAGGACTAGCGGGAGTATCACCTACGAGCAGTACTTC
v_call: TRBV20-1
d_call: TRBD2
clone_size: .
j_call: TRBJ2-7

cdr3_aa: CATSRGANYGYTF
cdr3_nt: TGTGCCACCAGCAGAGGAGCTAACTATGGCTACACCTTC
v_call: TRBV15
d_call: .
clone_size: few
j_call: TRBJ1-2

cdr3_aa: CSVEEGTDYTF
cdr3_nt: TGCAGCGTTGAAGAGGGAACGGACTACACCTTC
v_call: TRBV29-1
d_call: .
clone_size: .
j_call: TRBJ1-2

cdr3_aa: CAWGNLYEQYF
cdr3_nt: TGTGCCTGGGGCAATCTATACGAGCAGTACTTC
v_call: TRBV30
d_call: .
clone_size: many
j_call: TRBJ2-7

cdr3_aa: CASSNLGLAGVNFEQYF
cdr3_nt: TGTGCCAGCAGTAACTTAGGACTAGCGGGAGTTAATTTCGAGCAGTACTTC
v_call: TRBV27
d_call: TRBD2
clone_size: .
j_call: TRBJ2-7

cdr3_aa: CASSQVDTGELFF
cdr3_nt: TGTGCCAGCAGCCAAGTGGACACCGGGGAGCTGTTTTTT
v_call: TRBV14
d_call: .
clone_size: many
j_call: TRBJ2-2

cdr3_aa: CSVSPPYVSGRSNEQFF
cdr3_nt: TGCAGCGTTTCACCCCCCTACGTAAGCGGGAGGTCCAATGAGCAGTTCTTC
v_call: TRBV29-1
d_call: TRBD2
clone_size: few
j_call: TRBJ2-1

cdr3_aa: CASSQGEGCGYGYTF
cdr3_nt: TGCGCCAGCAGCCAAGGTGAAGGGTGCGGTTATGGCTACACCTTC
v_call: TRBV4-1
d_call: .
clone_size: once
j_call: TRBJ1-2

cdr3_aa: CASREAPGANVLTF
cdr3_nt: TGTGCCAGCCGGGAGGCGCCTGGGGCCAACGTCCTGACTTTC
v_call: TRBV12-3/TRBV12-4
d_call: TRBD2
clone_size: .
j_call: TRBJ2-6

cdr3_aa: CASSLFPFATNTGYTF
cdr3_nt: TGTGCCAGCAGTTTGTTCCCTTTCGCGACGAACACTGGCTACACCTTC
v_call: TRBV27
d_call: .
clone_size: .
j_call: TRBJ1-2

cdr3_aa: CASSPAGVRSYEQYF
cdr3_nt: TGTGCCAGCAGCCCCGCAGGGGTCCGCTCCTACGAGCAGTACTTC
v_call: TRBV12-3/TRBV12-4
d_call: .
clone_size: .
j_call: TRBJ2-7

cdr3_aa: CASRMTTRTAHTTYTF
cdr3_nt: TGTGCCAGCCGAATGACAACCAGAACAGCCCATACTACATACACCTTC
v_call: TRBV6-5
d_call: .
clone_size: .
j_call: TRBJ1-2

cdr3_aa: CAISEGGDGANVLTF
cdr3_nt: TGTGCCATCAGTGAAGGTGGTGATGGGGCCAACGTCCTGACTTTC
v_call: TRBV10-3
d_call: .
clone_size: .
j_call: TRBJ2-6

cdr3_aa: CSASGTEYSNQPQHF
cdr3_nt: TGCAGTGCGTCCGGGACAGAGTATAGCAATCAGCCCCAGCATTTT
v_call: TRBV20-1
d_call: TRBD1
clone_size: .
j_call: TRBJ1-5

cdr3_aa: CASSPGGQGGSQPQHF
cdr3_nt: TGTGCCAGCAGCCCAGGCGGACAGGGCGGGAGTCAGCCCCAGCATTTT
v_call: TRBV13
d_call: TRBD1
clone_size: few
j_call: TRBJ1-5

cdr3_aa: CASNTQRGGQETQYF
cdr3_nt: TGTGCCAGCAACACCCAGCGGGGGGGGCAAGAGACCCAGTACTTC
v_call: TRBV2
d_call: TRBD2
clone_size: .
j_call: TRBJ2-5